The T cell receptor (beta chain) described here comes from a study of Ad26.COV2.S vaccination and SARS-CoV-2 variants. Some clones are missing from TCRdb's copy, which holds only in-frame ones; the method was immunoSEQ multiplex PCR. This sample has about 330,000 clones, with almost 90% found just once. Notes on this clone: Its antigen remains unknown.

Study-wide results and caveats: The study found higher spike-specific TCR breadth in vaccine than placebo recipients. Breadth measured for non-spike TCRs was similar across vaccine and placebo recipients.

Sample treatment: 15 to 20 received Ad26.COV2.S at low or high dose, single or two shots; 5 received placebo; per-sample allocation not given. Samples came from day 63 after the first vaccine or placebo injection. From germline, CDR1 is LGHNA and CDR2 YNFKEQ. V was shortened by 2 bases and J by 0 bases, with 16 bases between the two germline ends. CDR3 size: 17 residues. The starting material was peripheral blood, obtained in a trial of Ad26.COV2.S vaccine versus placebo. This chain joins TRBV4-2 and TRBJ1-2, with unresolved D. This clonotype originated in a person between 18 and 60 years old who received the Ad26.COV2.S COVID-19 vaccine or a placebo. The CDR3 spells CASSQPSGERPNYGYTF. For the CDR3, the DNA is TGTGCCAGCAGCCAACCCTCCGGGGAGCGGCCTAACTATGGCTACACCTTC.